The rows below give T cell receptor beta chains drawn from one sample of a study of OX40 agonist ivuxolimab in advanced cancers. Clones were sequenced by immunoSEQ multiplex PCR, and TCRdb holds only the in-frame ones, with some missing. The sample yields over 70,000 clones, roughly 84% seen once. Sequences were derived from CD4+ or CD8+ T cells sorted from blood, sampled in a trial of the OX40 agonist ivuxolimab. Receptors originate from an adult with an advanced solid tumor such as melanoma, head and neck, liver or kidney cancer. The CDR3 runs from the conserved cysteine through the conserved F or W. Fields, in order: CDR3 length, V gene, D gene, J gene, clone size, CDR3 protein, CDR3 DNA. D genes are given only for firm matches. Size tells how often a clone was seen (once, few, many) or the class of an expanded clone, and some rows leave it out.

15,TRBV6-5,NA,TRBJ2-2,NA,CASSYSVDNTGELFF,TGTGCCAGCAGTTACTCGGTTGACAACACCGGGGAGCTGTTTTTT
17,TRBV19,TRBD2,TRBJ2-1,few,CASSLATSGGAPDEQFF,TGTGCCAGTAGTCTCGCGACTAGCGGGGGGGCCCCCGATGAGCAGTTCTTC
15,TRBV7-8,TRBD1,TRBJ1-5,NA,CASSPTGGLAQPQHF,TGTGCCAGCAGCCCGACAGGGGGTCTAGCTCAGCCCCAGCATTTT
13,TRBV6-5,TRBD1,TRBJ1-1,NA,CASRDGGGRGAFF,TGTGCCAGCAGGGACGGAGGGGGCCGGGGGGCTTTCTTT
14,TRBV7-8,NA,TRBJ2-7,NA,CASSSDSSPYEQYF,TGTGCCAGCAGCTCGGACAGTTCTCCCTACGAGCAGTACTTC
16,TRBV6-6,NA,TRBJ1-5,NA,CASSYFARLPNQPQHF,TGTGCCAGCAGTTACTTCGCGCGGCTTCCCAATCAGCCCCAGCATTTT
11,TRBV6-5,NA,TRBJ2-3,NA,CASSLADTQYF,TGTGCCAGCAGTCTAGCAGATACGCAGTATTTT
14,TRBV7-2,NA,TRBJ1-2,few,CASSPYRANYGYTF,TGTGCCAGCAGCCCTTACAGGGCTAACTATGGCTACACCTTC
17,TRBV4-1,TRBD1,TRBJ2-1,NA,CASSQDSVGGGLDEQFF,TGCGCCAGCAGCCAAGATTCGGTAGGGGGCGGCTTGGATGAGCAGTTCTTC
15,TRBV6-4,TRBD2,TRBJ2-1,NA,CASRGLGTSKNEQFF,TGTGCCAGCAGAGGGCTCGGGACTAGTAAAAATGAGCAGTTCTTC
15,TRBV6-5,NA,TRBJ2-1,NA,CASSPIEGAYNEQFF,TGTGCCAGTAGTCCTATCGAGGGGGCCTACAATGAGCAGTTCTTC
15,TRBV27,TRBD2,TRBJ2-1,NA,CASSLGRGGYNEQFF,TGTGCCAGCAGTTTAGGGCGGGGGGGTTACAATGAGCAGTTCTTC
15,TRBV10-3,NA,TRBJ1-2,NA,CAISESGRANYGYTF,TGTGCCATCAGTGAGTCAGGGAGGGCTAACTATGGCTACACCTTC
14,TRBV6-5,NA,TRBJ1-6,NA,CASSRRVGNSPLHF,TGTGCCAGCAGTCGCAGGGTTGGTAATTCACCCCTCCACTTT
17,TRBV4-1,TRBD1,TRBJ2-3,NA,CASSQDGTGSSTDTQYF,TGCGCCAGCAGCCAAGATGGGACAGGGTCGAGCACAGATACGCAGTATTTT
17,TRBV7-2,NA,TRBJ2-7,NA,CASTDPGGGTPSYEQYF,TGTGCCAGCACCGACCCCGGAGGGGGGACACCCTCCTACGAGCAGTACTTC
13,TRBV7-3,NA,TRBJ2-2,NA,CASSPNTAGELFF,TGTGCCAGCAGCCCTAATACGGCCGGGGAGCTGTTTTTT
13,TRBV5-1,TRBD1,TRBJ1-2,NA,CASSNDRAFGYTF,TGCGCCAGCAGCAATGACAGGGCCTTTGGCTACACCTTC
16,TRBV5-6,TRBD1,TRBJ1-1,NA,CASSPLGQGTSTEAFF,TGTGCCAGCAGCCCTCTCGGACAGGGAACGAGCACTGAAGCTTTCTTT
15,TRBV5-6,NA,TRBJ1-6,NA,CASSFGISYNSPLHF,TGTGCCAGCAGCTTTGGGATCTCCTATAATTCACCCCTCCACTTT
12,TRBV11-3,NA,TRBJ2-7,NA,CASSLDGGEQYF,TGTGCCAGCAGCTTAGATGGCGGGGAGCAGTACTTC
14,TRBV5-4,NA,TRBJ2-2,NA,CASSLVEGTGELLF,TGTGCCAGCAGCTTGGTGGAGGGCACCGGGGAGCTGCTTTTT
14,TRBV7-2,NA,TRBJ2-7,NA,CASSLAGPSYEQYF,TGTGCCAGCAGCTTAGCGGGGCCCTCCTACGAGCAGTACTTC
12,TRBV5-6,TRBD1,TRBJ1-2,NA,CASSSGQNGYTF,TGTGCCAGCAGCTCGGGACAGAATGGCTACACCTTC
14,TRBV7-9,NA,TRBJ2-7,NA,CASRDTTASYEQYF,TGTGCCAGCAGGGACACTACCGCCTCCTACGAGCAGTACTTC
16,TRBV11-2,NA,TRBJ2-2,NA,CASSLVSVANTGELFF,TGTGCCAGCAGCTTAGTGTCGGTGGCGAACACCGGGGAGCTGTTTTTT
17,TRBV5-4,TRBD1,TRBJ1-3,once,CASSFETGSWAGNTIYF,TGTGCCAGCAGCTTTGAGACAGGGAGTTGGGCAGGAAACACCATATATTTT
15,TRBV7-9,TRBD1,TRBJ2-3,NA,CASSRDRGYTDTQYF,TGTGCCAGCAGTCGCGACAGGGGCTACACAGATACGCAGTATTTT
16,TRBV4-1,NA,TRBJ1-4,NA,CASSTGVGGPNEKLFF,TGCGCCAGCAGCACGGGAGTTGGCGGACCCAATGAAAAACTGTTTTTT
14,TRBV7-2,TRBD1,TRBJ1-2,NA,CASSSGTVGSGYTF,TGTGCCAGCAGCTCCGGGACAGTTGGATCTGGCTACACCTTC
13,TRBV6-4,NA,TRBJ1-1,NA,CASSARENTEAFF,TGTGCCAGCAGTGCCCGGGAGAACACTGAAGCTTTCTTT
15,TRBV4-2,NA,TRBJ2-4,NA,CASSQEDTFKNIQYF,TGTGCCAGCAGCCAGGAGGACACCTTCAAAAACATTCAGTACTTC
14,TRBV6-5,NA,TRBJ2-7,once,CASSQRGGAYEQYF,TGTGCCAGCAGCCAGCGAGGGGGGGCCTACGAGCAGTACTTC
15,TRBV5-1,NA,TRBJ2-2,once,CASSLRGRNTGELFF,TGCGCCAGCAGCTTGAGGGGAAGGAACACCGGGGAGCTGTTTTTT
14,TRBV5-6,TRBD1,TRBJ1-4,NA,CASRLTGENEKLFF,TGTGCCAGCAGGTTGACAGGGGAAAATGAAAAACTGTTTTTT
13,TRBV14,NA,TRBJ1-1,NA,CASSQVSTSEAFF,TGTGCCAGCAGCCAAGTTTCCACATCCGAAGCTTTCTTT
14,TRBV19,NA,TRBJ2-2,once,CASTLGTNTGELFF,TGTGCCAGTACCCTGGGAACGAACACCGGGGAGCTGTTTTTT
13,TRBV5-1,NA,TRBJ2-5,NA,CASSRDPQETQYF,TGCGCCAGCAGCCGGGATCCACAAGAGACCCAGTACTTC
14,TRBV5-1,NA,TRBJ2-2,NA,CASSKGQNTGELFF,TGCGCCAGCAGCAAGGGACAGAACACCGGGGAGCTGTTTTTT
14,TRBV6-5,TRBD2,TRBJ2-5,NA,CASRGGGVQETQYF,TGTGCCAGCAGGGGCGGGGGGGTTCAAGAGACCCAGTACTTC
14,TRBV5-1,NA,TRBJ2-2,NA,CASSSAQDTGELFF,TGCGCCAGCAGCTCGGCGCAGGACACCGGGGAGCTGTTTTTT
16,TRBV5-1,TRBD1,TRBJ1-6,many,CASSLGGATGGSPLHF,TGCGCCAGCAGCCTAGGGGGCGCTACGGGAGGGTCACCCCTCCACTTT
16,TRBV5-1,TRBD1,TRBJ2-2,NA,CASRTPGQGNTGELFF,TGCGCCAGCAGGACCCCGGGACAGGGGAACACCGGGGAGCTGTTTTTT
14,TRBV7-3,NA,TRBJ1-1,NA,CASSPQGRNTEAFF,TGTGCCAGCAGCCCCCAAGGACGGAACACTGAAGCTTTCTTT
12,TRBV11-3,NA,TRBJ1-2,NA,CASSPPYYGYTF,TGTGCCAGCAGCCCGCCGTACTATGGCTACACCTTC
14,TRBV5-3,NA,TRBJ1-2,NA,CARRGETTHYGYTF,TGTGCCAGAAGGGGGGAAACCACCCACTATGGCTACACCTTC
17,TRBV10-2,TRBD2,TRBJ2-2,NA,CASRKPGLAENTGELFF,TGCGCCAGCCGCAAACCGGGACTAGCGGAAAACACCGGGGAGCTGTTTTTT
17,TRBV7-2,NA,TRBJ2-7,NA,CASSLPSSGTFNYEQYF,TGTGCCAGCAGCTTACCATCCTCCGGGACTTTTAACTACGAGCAGTACTTC
13,TRBV14,TRBD1,TRBJ1-6,NA,CASRQGWDSPLHF,TGTGCCAGCCGACAGGGATGGGATTCACCCCTCCACTTT
14,TRBV7-8,NA,TRBJ2-2,NA,CASSSSTVAGELFF,TGTGCCAGCAGCTCTTCGACCGTTGCCGGGGAGCTGTTTTTT
15,TRBV19,TRBD1,TRBJ2-2,NA,CASSMNRGHTGELFF,TGTGCCAGTAGTATGAACAGGGGACACACCGGGGAGCTGTTTTTT
12,TRBV5-8,NA,TRBJ2-5,NA,CASSSPGQTQYF,TGTGCCAGCAGCTCTCCGGGCCAGACCCAGTACTTC
12,TRBV2,NA,TRBJ2-3,NA,CASTEIRDTQYF,TGTGCCAGCACCGAAATCCGAGATACGCAGTATTTT
13,TRBV27,TRBD1,TRBJ2-2,NA,CASSWTGHGELFF,TGTGCCAGCAGTTGGACAGGCCACGGGGAGCTGTTTTTT
13,TRBV6-5,NA,TRBJ1-1,once,CASSYGMNTEAFF,TGTGCCAGCAGTTACGGTATGAACACTGAAGCTTTCTTT
14,TRBV5-1,TRBD2,TRBJ2-1,NA,CASSLRGGGAEQFF,TGCGCCAGCAGCTTGCGCGGCGGGGGGGCGGAGCAGTTCTTC
15,TRBV6-5,TRBD1,TRBJ1-2,NA,CASSYSTGGNYGYTF,TGTGCCAGCAGTTACTCGACAGGGGGTAACTATGGCTACACCTTC
13,TRBV6-1,NA,TRBJ2-7,NA,CASSEAQQLAQYF,TGTGCCAGCAGTGAAGCGCAACAGTTGGCGCAGTACTTC
16,TRBV4-2,TRBD1,TRBJ1-1,NA,CASSYGTGDPGTEAFF,TGTGCCAGCAGCTACGGGACAGGGGATCCCGGGACTGAAGCTTTCTTT
17,TRBV5-1,TRBD2,TRBJ2-1,NA,CASSPTLAGGSHNEQFF,TGCGCCAGCAGCCCGACACTAGCGGGGGGGTCCCACAATGAGCAGTTCTTC